What follows are 29 T cell receptor beta chains derived from one specimen sequenced in a study of T cells after yellow fever vaccination. TCRdb re-called the 5' RACE reads through MiXCR, storing one row per CDR3 protein. The table shows roughly 85,000 distinct CDR3 sequences, with roughly 13% occurring only once. Sequenced here: CD8+ T cells not binding an NS4B(214-222) dextramer, sorted from PBMCs, sampled approximately 20 days after the first yellow fever vaccination. The receptors were gathered from a man aged 18 to 35 who received the YFV17D yellow fever vaccine.

This clonotype was detected a few times. V usage is TRBV29-1 and J usage is TRBJ2-2; D is possibly TRBD2 (6 bases). CDR1 SQVTM and CDR2 ANQGSEA come from the germline V gene. The CDR3 is 12 amino acids. Deletions cut 2 bases from V and 6 bases from J, with 7 bases between. The CDR3 loop is CSVESGSGELFF. The CDR3 DNA reads as TGCAGCGTTGAAAGCGGGTCCGGGGAGCTGTTTTTT.

This clonotype was seen only a few times. This chain joins TRBV10-3 and TRBJ1-2; D ambiguous. Germline V gene lookup returns CDR1 ENHRY and CDR2 SYGVKD. With 3 bases removed from V and 13 bases from J, the gap between germline ends came to 12 bases. This CDR3 is built from 11 residues. CDR3 in amino acids: CAISDSVSGTF. CDR3 sequence (DNA): TGTGCCATCAGTGATTCCGTGAGCGGCACCTTC.

V gene TRBV6-2 or TRBV6-3 combines with J gene TRBJ2-7, with TRBD1 matching 7 bases. The CDR3 consists of 14 residues. The germline V gene has CDR1 MNHEY and CDR2 SVGEGT. With 6 bases clipped from V and 0 bases from J, the junction kept 5 bases outside the gene matches. DNA of the CDR3: TGTGCCAGCAGGACAGGGATTAGCTCCTACGAGCAGTACTTC. Translated, it gives CASRTGISSYEQYF.

The table lists this clonotype with a few counts. The V gene is TRBV12-3 or TRBV12-4, the J gene TRBJ1-1; 8 nucleotides agree with TRBD1. With 4 bases clipped from V and 1 base from J, the junction kept 2 bases outside the gene matches. This CDR3 is built from 14 residues. CDR3 DNA sequence: TGTGCCAGCAGTTGGACAGGGCAGAACACTGAAGCTTTCTTT. It specifies CASSWTGQNTEAFF.

This clonotype appeared a few times. This chain connects TRBV29-1 to TRBJ2-5; no reliable D call. Germline CDR1 reads SQVTM; CDR2 reads ANQGSEA. CDR3 size: 12 residues. Trimming removed 5 bases from V and 3 bases from J, with 10 bases in between. In DNA form, the CDR3 reads TGCAGCGTTCCGCCTGGGGAAGAGACCCAGTACTTC. Protein: CSVPPGEETQYF.

This clonotype was seen a few times. The V and J genes are TRBV9 and TRBJ2-3, with D perhaps matching TRBD1 (6 bases). V shed 0 bases and J shed 4 bases, with 15 bases lying between them. The CDR3 has 16 residues. Germline CDR1 is SGDLS and CDR2 is YYNGEE. The CDR3 DNA follows: TGTGCCAGCAGCGTAGCAGTATTTCCAGGGGCAGATACGCAGTATTTT. As protein: CASSVAVFPGADTQYF.

The chain links TRBV4-1 to TRBJ2-3; 8 bases align to TRBD2. J was trimmed by 4 bases and V by 0 bases; bases with no gene match: 0. CDR3 size: 14 residues. Looked up from germline, CDR1 is MGHRA and CDR2 is YSYEKL. The CDR3, as DNA: TGCGCCAGCAGCCAAGAGGGACTAGCAGATACGCAGTATTTT. This encodes CASSQEGLADTQYF.

The sample holds one count of this clonotype. A much more abundant neighbour one base away suggests this may be a read error. This sequence joins TRBV12-3 or TRBV12-4 and TRBJ2-2, with D possibly matching TRBD2 (6 bases). This CDR3 has 13 amino acids. CDR3 nucleotides: TGTGCCAGCTCCGGACGGAACACCGGGGAGGTGTTTTTT. This encodes CASSGRNTGEVFF.

The chain combines TRBV3-1 with TRBJ1-5, with D possibly TRBD1 on 5 matching bases. Looked up from germline, CDR1 is LGHDT and CDR2 is YNNKEL (reference sequence). V shed 0 bases and J shed 6 bases, with 9 bases lying between them. The CDR3 is made up of 14 amino acids. CDR3 loop: CASSQEGVPQPQHF. The CDR3 region has the DNA TGTGCCAGCAGCCAAGAAGGGGTCCCTCAGCCCCAGCATTTT.

The CDR3 sequence: CASSAGPNNSPLHF. The CDR3 DNA reads TGTGCCAGCAGTGCAGGACCCAATAATTCACCCCTCCACTTT. The V gene is TRBV6-1, the J gene TRBJ1-6, with no clear D. The V and J ends lost 4 bases and 5 bases respectively, with 9 bases between them. The CDR3 is 14 amino acids. Germline CDR1 is MNHNS and CDR2 is SASEGT.

The chain recombines TRBV4-3 with TRBJ1-1, with no clear D. Trimming pared 0 bases from V and 7 bases from J, leaving 6 bases between. This CDR3 spans 12 amino acids. CDR1 and CDR2 (germline): LGHNA, YSLEER. The CDR3 region is CASSQDLGEAFF. CDR3 DNA: TGCGCCAGCAGCCAAGATCTCGGTGAAGCTTTCTTT.

This clonotype was counted between two and nine times. The gene calls are TRBV10-3 and TRBJ1-3; tentatively, D is TRBD1 (5 bases). The CDR3 length is 13 residues. Germline lookup yields CDR1 ENHRY and CDR2 SYGVKD. V gave up 6 bases and J gave up 2 bases, with 8 bases separating them. Written as DNA, the CDR3 is TGTGCCATCAGGGGGGGAGCTGGAAACACCATATATTTT. Translating gives CAIRGGAGNTIYF.

V usage is TRBV6-6 and J usage is TRBJ2-5; TRBD2 matches 7 bases. The CDR3 covers 13 residues. Germline CDR1 and CDR2: MNHNY and SVGAGI (reference sequence). Germline trimming cut 4 bases from V and 5 bases from J; bases unmatched to any gene: 4. CDR3 nucleotides: TGTGCCAGCAGTTCACTAGCGCAGGAGACCCAGTACTTC. Protein sequence: CASSSLAQETQYF.

This clonotype was detected only a few times. This rearrangement joins TRBV7-9 to TRBJ1-2, with TRBD1 matching over 8 bases. Germline V gene lookup returns CDR1 SEHNR and CDR2 FQNEAQ (reference sequence). With V trimmed by 2 bases and J by 1 base, 9 bases remained unmatched. The CDR3 consists of 17 residues. The CDR3 sequence is CASSLSHTGGLNYGYTF. CDR3 in DNA: TGTGCCAGCAGCTTAAGCCACACAGGGGGACTTAACTATGGCTACACCTTC.

CDR3 DNA: TGTGCCAGTAGTGCTACGCTAGCGGGGGGCCCTTTGGGGCAGTTCTTC. It specifies CASSATLAGGPLGQFF. The rearrangement uses TRBV19 and TRBJ2-1; 11 bases align to TRBD2. This CDR3 is built from 16 residues. Germline V gene lookup returns CDR1 LNHDA and CDR2 SQIVND (reference sequence). V was clipped by 5 bases and J by 12 bases; unmatched bases: 15.

This clonotype was picked up a small number of times. The J gene is TRBJ1-6, the V gene TRBV4-3, with 9 positions matching TRBD1. Per germline, CDR1 LGHNA and CDR2 YSLEER. J was trimmed by 9 bases and V by 5 bases; bases with no gene match: 11. The CDR3 loop spans 16 amino acids. This CDR3 reads CASSSAFPGQGSPLHF. The CDR3 DNA sequence: TGCGCCAGCAGCTCAGCATTCCCGGGACAGGGTTCACCCCTCCACTTT.

V gene TRBV12-3 or TRBV12-4 combines with J gene TRBJ2-3; D might be TRBD2 (5 bases). The CDR3 runs to 12 residues. V was trimmed by 8 bases and J by 3 bases, leaving 9 bases between them. In DNA form, the CDR3 reads TGTGCCAGCGGTGGGGAGACAGATACGCAGTATTTT. Translated: CASGGETDTQYF.

This clonotype has only a few counts. The CDR3 DNA reads as TGTGCCAGCAGCCCGCCTCTCCAGGATACGCAGTATTTT. Translation: CASSPPLQDTQYF. The chain links TRBV7-8 to TRBJ2-3; D not certain. V was pared by 5 bases and J by 6 bases, with 12 bases between. CDR1 and CDR2 from the germline V gene are SGHVS and FQNEAQ. The CDR3 has 13 residues.

The chain is built from TRBV14 and TRBJ2-1; weak D call: TRBD2 (6 bases). Germline V gene lookup returns CDR1 SGHDN and CDR2 FVKESK. V was shortened by 0 bases and J by 7 bases, with 10 bases between the two germline ends. The CDR3 spans 14 residues. The CDR3, as DNA: TGTGCCAGCAGCCAAGAGTCAGGGAGGAATGAGCAGTTCTTC. Encoded protein: CASSQESGRNEQFF.

This clonotype has a handful of counts. V gene TRBV29-1 combines with J gene TRBJ2-3; 7 bases agree with TRBD2. V was pared by 7 bases and J by 4 bases, with 11 bases of the junction left unmatched. Germline V lookup: CDR1 SQVTM, CDR2 ANQGSEA. CDR3 length: 14 residues. The CDR3 region has the DNA TGCAGCGCAAGGGAGGGCAGGGACCCAGATACGCAGTATTTT. Its translation: CSAREGRDPDTQYF.

The chain couples TRBV5-1 to TRBJ2-5; no clear D gene. V was trimmed by 4 bases and J by 5 bases, leaving 12 bases between them. The germline CDR1 and CDR2 sequences are SGHRS and YFSETQ. The CDR3 covers 13 residues. The CDR3 loop is CASSPSGRETQYF. The CDR3 DNA follows: TGCGCCAGCAGCCCTTCCGGGCGGGAGACCCAGTACTTC.

This clonotype was seen a few times. This chain joins TRBV6-2 or TRBV6-3 and TRBJ2-3, with a weak D call TRBD2 (5 bases). Germline V gives CDR1 MNHEY, CDR2 SVGEGT. The CDR3 is 17 residues long. Trimming took off 4 bases at V and 2 bases at J, with 19 bases between the two ends. Written as DNA, the CDR3 is TGTGCCAGCAGTTCTGTTCCCGAGCGGCTTTACACAGATACGCAGTATTTT. It codes for CASSSVPERLYTDTQYF.

This clonotype has a handful of counts. The CDR3 protein is CASSLQWQVTGELFF. The CDR3 nucleotides read TGTGCCAGCAGCTTACAGTGGCAAGTCACCGGGGAGCTGTTTTTT. The chain recombines TRBV7-6 with TRBJ2-2, with unresolved D. The length of the CDR3 is 15 residues. Germline loops: CDR1 SGHVS, CDR2 FNYEAQ. Trimming removed 2 bases at V and 4 bases at J, with 11 bases between.

The gene calls are TRBV7-6 and TRBJ1-1; D is undetermined. Between the trimmed V and J ends, which lost 5 bases and 1 base, there was a span of 8 bases. This CDR3 is built from 13 residues. Germline V gives CDR1 SGHVS, CDR2 FNYEAQ. The CDR3 DNA reads TGTGCCAGCAGCGGATCCCAGAACACTGAAGCTTTCTTT. Its protein product is CASSGSQNTEAFF. Complete variable domain (other parts from reference TRBV7-6 and TRBJ1-1): GAGVSQSPRYKVTKRGQDVALRCDPISGHVSLYWYRQALGQGPEFLTYFNYEAQQDKSGLPNDRFSAERPEGSISTLTIQRTEQRDSAMYRCASSGSQNTEAFFGQGTRLTVV.

The V and J genes are TRBV29-1 and TRBJ2-3; possible D gene TRBD2, 5 bases. V was trimmed by 6 bases and J by 4 bases, leaving 14 bases between them. This CDR3 region has 13 residues. Germline CDR1 and CDR2: SQVTM and ANQGSEA. CDR3 sequence (DNA): TGCAGCGTAGTAGCGCTACTCTCAGATACGCAGTATTTT. Translation gives CSVVALLSDTQYF.

This clonotype was observed at least ten times. The chain couples TRBV5-4 to TRBJ2-1, with 7 bases matching TRBD1. The CDR3 has 14 residues. The germline CDR1 and CDR2 sequences are SGHNT and YYREEE (reference sequence). Trimming removed 4 bases from V and 4 bases from J; junction bases left unmatched: 5. The CDR3 is CASSQGQEYNEQFF. In DNA form, the CDR3 reads TGTGCCAGCAGCCAAGGACAGGAGTACAATGAGCAGTTCTTC. Full variable domain (outside the CDR3, taken from reference TRBV5-4 and TRBJ2-1): ETGVTQSPTHLIKTRGQQVTLRCSSQSGHNTVSWYQQALGQGPQFIFQYYREEENGRGNFPPRFSGLQFPNYSSELNVNALELDDSALYLCASSQGQEYNEQFFGPGTRLTVL.

This clonotype has a handful of counts. Here the CDR3 reads CASSRGRGDTEAFF. Here the CDR3 DNA reads TGCGCCAGCAGCAGAGGGCGAGGAGACACTGAAGCTTTCTTT. J is TRBJ1-1 and V is TRBV4-1; D not certain. The CDR3 runs to 14 residues. The V gene lost 5 bases and the J gene lost 3 bases, with 13 bases spanning the gap. Germline assignment: CDR1 MGHRA and CDR2 YSYEKL.

The chain couples TRBV11-3 to TRBJ2-2, with a tentative D call TRBD1 (6 bases). The CDR3 has 15 amino acids. V gave up 5 bases and J gave up 0 bases, with 10 bases separating them. CDR1 is SGHNT and CDR2 is YENEEA in the germline V gene. DNA of the CDR3: TGTGCCAGCAGCCCAACAGGGACGAACACCGGGGAGCTGTTTTTT. This gives the protein CASSPTGTNTGELFF. The whole variable domain, filled in from reference TRBV11-3 and TRBJ2-2, reads EAGVVQSPRYKIIEKKQPVAFWCNPISGHNTLYWYLQNLGQGPELLIRYENEEAVDDSQLPKDRFSAERLKGVDSTLKIQPAELGDSAVYLCASSPTGTNTGELFFGEGSRLTVL.

The chain joins TRBV5-6 to TRBJ2-1, with D tentatively TRBD2 (6 bases). Germline CDR1 is SGHDT and CDR2 is YYEEEE. The germline V and J ends were trimmed by 4 bases and 4 bases, with 12 bases remaining between them. This CDR3 is built from 14 residues. In DNA form, the CDR3 reads TGTGCCAGCAGCCGGGAGACGGAATACAATGAGCAGTTCTTC. This encodes CASSRETEYNEQFF.